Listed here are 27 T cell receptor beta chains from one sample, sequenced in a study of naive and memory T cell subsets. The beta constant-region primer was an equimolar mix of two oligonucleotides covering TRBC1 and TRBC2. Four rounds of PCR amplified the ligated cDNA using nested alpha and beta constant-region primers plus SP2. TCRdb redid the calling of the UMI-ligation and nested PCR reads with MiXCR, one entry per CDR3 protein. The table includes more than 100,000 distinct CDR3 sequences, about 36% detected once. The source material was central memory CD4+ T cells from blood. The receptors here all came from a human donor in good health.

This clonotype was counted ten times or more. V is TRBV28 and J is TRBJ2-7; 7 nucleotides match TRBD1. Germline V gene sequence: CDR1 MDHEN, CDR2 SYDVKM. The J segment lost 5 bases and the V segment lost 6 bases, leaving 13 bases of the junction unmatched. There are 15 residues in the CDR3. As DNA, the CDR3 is TGTGCCAGCAGCAACAGCAGAAGACAGGGCCACGAGCAGTACTTC. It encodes CASSNSRRQGHEQYF.

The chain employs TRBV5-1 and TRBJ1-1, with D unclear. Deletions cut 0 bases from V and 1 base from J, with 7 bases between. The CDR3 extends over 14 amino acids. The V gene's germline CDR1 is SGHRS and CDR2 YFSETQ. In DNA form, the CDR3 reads TGCGCCAGCAGCTTGGAAGCGAAGAACACTGAAGCTTTCTTT. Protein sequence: CASSLEAKNTEAFF.

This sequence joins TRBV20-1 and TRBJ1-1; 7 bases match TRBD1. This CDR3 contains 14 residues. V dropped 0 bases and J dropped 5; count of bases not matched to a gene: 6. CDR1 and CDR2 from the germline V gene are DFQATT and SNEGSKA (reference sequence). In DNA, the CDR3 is TGCAGTGCTAGAGACGGAGGCAGGGGGACTGAAGCTTTCTTT. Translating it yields CSARDGGRGTEAFF.

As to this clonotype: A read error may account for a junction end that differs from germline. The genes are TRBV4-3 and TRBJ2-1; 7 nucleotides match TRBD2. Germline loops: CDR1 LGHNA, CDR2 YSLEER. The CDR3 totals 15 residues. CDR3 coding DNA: TGCGCCAGCAGCCAAGACTATGGACTAGTCGGTGAGCAGCTCTTC. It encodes CASSQDYGLVGEQLF.

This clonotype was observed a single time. The CDR3 sequence is CASSLDGNYGYTF. The CDR3 region has the DNA TGCGCCAGCAGCTTGGACGGGAACTATGGCTACACCTTC. This chain links TRBV5-1 with TRBJ1-2; D remains ambiguous. The V gene lost 0 bases and the J gene lost 2 bases, with 5 bases spanning the gap. The germline CDR1 and CDR2 sequences are SGHRS and YFSETQ. This CDR3 spans 13 amino acids.

Here the CDR3 reads CASSPDRLQPQHF. Here the CDR3 DNA reads TGTGCCAGCAGCCCAGACAGGCTTCAGCCCCAGCATTTT. V is TRBV6-5 and J is TRBJ1-5; possible D gene TRBD1, 6 bases. V was trimmed by 6 bases and J by 6 bases, leaving 12 bases between them. Germline CDR1 is MNHEY and CDR2 is SVGAGI. The CDR3 has 13 residues.

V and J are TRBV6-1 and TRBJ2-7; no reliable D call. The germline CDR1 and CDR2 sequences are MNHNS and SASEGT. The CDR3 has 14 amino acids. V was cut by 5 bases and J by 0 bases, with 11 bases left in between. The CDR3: CASSMTRASYEQYF. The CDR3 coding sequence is TGTGCCAGCAGTATGACAAGAGCCTCCTACGAGCAGTACTTC.

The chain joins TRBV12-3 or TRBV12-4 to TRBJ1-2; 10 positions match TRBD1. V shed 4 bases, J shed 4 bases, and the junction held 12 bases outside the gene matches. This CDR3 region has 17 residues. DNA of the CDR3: TGTGCCAGCAGTTCGCTTTCTTCGGACAGGGGGTCCTATGGCTACACCTTC. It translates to CASSSLSSDRGSYGYTF.

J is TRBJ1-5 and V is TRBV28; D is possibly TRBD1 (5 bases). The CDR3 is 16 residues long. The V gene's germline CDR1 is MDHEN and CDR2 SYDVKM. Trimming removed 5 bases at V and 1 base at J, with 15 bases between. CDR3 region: CASSQDISFSNQPQHF. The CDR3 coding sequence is TGTGCCAGCAGTCAGGACATATCCTTCAGCAATCAGCCCCAGCATTTT.

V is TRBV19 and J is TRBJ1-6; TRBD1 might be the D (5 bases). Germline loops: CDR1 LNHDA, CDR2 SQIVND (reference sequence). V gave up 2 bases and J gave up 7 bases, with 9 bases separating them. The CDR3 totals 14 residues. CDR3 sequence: CASSIQGTNSPLHF. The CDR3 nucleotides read TGTGCCAGTAGTATACAGGGAACCAATTCACCCCTCCACTTT. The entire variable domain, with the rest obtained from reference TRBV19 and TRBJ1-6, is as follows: DGGITQSPKYLFRKEGQNVTLSCEQNLNHDAMYWYRQDPGQGLRLIYYSQIVNDFQKGDIAEGYSVSREKKESFPLTVTSAQKNPTAFYLCASSIQGTNSPLHFGNGTRLTVT.

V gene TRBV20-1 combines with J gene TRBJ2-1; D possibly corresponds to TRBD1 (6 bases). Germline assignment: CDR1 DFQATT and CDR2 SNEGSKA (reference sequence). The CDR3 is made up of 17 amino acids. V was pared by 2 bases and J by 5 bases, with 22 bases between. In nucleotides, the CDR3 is TGCAGTGCTAGACCCCTCCCGACAGGCCCCAAAGACAATGAGCAGTTCTTC. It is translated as CSARPLPTGPKDNEQFF.

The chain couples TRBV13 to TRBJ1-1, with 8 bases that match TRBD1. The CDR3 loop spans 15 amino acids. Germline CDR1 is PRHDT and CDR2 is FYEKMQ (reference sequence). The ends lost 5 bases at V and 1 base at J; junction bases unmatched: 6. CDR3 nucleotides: TGTGCCAGCAGCCTAAGGACAGGGAAGAACACTGAAGCTTTCTTT. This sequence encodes CASSLRTGKNTEAFF.

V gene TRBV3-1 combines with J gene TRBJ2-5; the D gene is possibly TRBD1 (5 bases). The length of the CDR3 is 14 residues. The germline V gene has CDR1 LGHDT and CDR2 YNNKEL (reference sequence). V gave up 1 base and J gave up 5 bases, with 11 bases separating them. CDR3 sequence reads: CASSQVQVWETQYF. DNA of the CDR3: TGTGCCAGCAGCCAAGTACAGGTTTGGGAGACCCAGTACTTC.

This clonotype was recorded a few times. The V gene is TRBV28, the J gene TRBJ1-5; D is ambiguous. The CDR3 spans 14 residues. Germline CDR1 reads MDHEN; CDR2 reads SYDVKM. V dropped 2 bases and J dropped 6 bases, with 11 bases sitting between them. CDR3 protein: CASSLGVVGQPQHF. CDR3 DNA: TGTGCCAGCAGTTTAGGAGTGGTTGGTCAGCCCCAGCATTTT.

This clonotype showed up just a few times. CDR3 residues: CSARAGTSWEQFF. Written as DNA, the CDR3 is TGCAGTGCCCGCGCCGGGACTAGCTGGGAGCAGTTCTTC. V gene TRBV20-1 combines with J gene TRBJ2-1; 9 nucleotides agree with TRBD2. CDR3 length: 13 residues. Germline V gene data show CDR1 as DFQATT and CDR2 as SNEGSKA (reference sequence). The V and J ends lost 6 bases and 10 bases, in that order; junction bases with no gene match: 10.

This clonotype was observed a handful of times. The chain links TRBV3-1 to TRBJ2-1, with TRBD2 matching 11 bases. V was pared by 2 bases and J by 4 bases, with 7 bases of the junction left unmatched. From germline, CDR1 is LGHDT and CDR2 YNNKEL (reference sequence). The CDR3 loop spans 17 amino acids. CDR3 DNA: TGTGCCAGCAGCCAACCTAAGGGACTAGCGGATTACAATGAGCAGTTCTTC. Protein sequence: CASSQPKGLADYNEQFF.

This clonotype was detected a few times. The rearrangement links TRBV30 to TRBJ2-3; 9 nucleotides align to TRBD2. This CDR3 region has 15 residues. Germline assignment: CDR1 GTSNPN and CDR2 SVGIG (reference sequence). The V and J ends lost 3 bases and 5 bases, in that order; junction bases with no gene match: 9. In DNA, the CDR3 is TGTGCCTGGAGGAGGGGCGGGAGGGAGAAAGATACGCAGTATTTT. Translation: CAWRRGGREKDTQYF.

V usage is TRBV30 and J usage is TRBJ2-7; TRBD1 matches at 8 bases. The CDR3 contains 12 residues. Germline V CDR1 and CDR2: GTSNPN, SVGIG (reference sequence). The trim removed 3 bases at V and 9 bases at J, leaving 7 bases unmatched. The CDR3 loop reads CAWRDRDPAQYF. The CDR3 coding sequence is TGTGCCTGGAGGGACAGGGACCCCGCGCAGTACTTC.

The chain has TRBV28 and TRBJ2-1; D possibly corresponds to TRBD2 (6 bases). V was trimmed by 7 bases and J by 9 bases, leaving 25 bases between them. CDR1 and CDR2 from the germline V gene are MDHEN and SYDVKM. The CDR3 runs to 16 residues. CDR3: CASIKGLVGRQGEQFF. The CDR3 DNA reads TGTGCCAGCATCAAGGGACTTGTGGGACGTCAGGGTGAGCAGTTCTTC.

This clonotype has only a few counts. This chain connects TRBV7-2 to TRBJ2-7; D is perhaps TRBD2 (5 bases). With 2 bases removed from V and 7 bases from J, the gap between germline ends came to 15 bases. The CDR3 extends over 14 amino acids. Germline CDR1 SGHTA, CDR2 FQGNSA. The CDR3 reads CASSLSPTTGEQYF. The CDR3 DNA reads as TGTGCCAGCAGCTTATCGCCGACTACGGGTGAGCAGTACTTC. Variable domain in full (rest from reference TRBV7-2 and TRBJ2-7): GAGVSQSPSNKVTEKGKDVELRCDPISGHTALYWYRQSLGQGLEFLIYFQGNSAPDKSGLPSDRFSAERTGGSVSTLTIQRTQQEDSAVYLCASSLSPTTGEQYFGPGTRLTVT.

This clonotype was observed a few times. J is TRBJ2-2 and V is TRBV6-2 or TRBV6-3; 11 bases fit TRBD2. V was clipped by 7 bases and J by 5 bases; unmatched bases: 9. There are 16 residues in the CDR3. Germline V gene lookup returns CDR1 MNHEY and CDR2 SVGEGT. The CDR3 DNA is TGTGCCAGCACCTACAGGCTAGCGGGAGGTACCGGGGAGCTGTTTTTT. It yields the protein CASTYRLAGGTGELFF.

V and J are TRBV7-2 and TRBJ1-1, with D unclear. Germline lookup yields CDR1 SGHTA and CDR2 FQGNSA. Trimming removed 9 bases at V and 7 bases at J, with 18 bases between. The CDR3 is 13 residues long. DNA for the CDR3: TGTGCCAGTCAAATTACAAGGAGAGGTGAAGCTTTCTTT. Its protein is CASQITRRGEAFF.

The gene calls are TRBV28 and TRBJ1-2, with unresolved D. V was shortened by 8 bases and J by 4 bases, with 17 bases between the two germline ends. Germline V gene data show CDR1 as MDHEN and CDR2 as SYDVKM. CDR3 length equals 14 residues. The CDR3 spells CASGTGRGFYGYTF. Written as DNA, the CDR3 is TGTGCCAGCGGAACCGGGCGCGGGTTCTATGGCTACACCTTC.

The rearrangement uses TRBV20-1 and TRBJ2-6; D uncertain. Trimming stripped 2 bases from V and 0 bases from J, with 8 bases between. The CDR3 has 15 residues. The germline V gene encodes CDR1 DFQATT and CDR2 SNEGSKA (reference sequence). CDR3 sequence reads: CSARWVFSGANVLTF. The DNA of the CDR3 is TGCAGTGCTAGATGGGTATTCTCTGGGGCCAACGTCCTGACTTTC.

CDR3 protein: CASKTGLDYNEQFF. The CDR3, as DNA: TGTGCCAGCAAGACGGGACTGGATTACAATGAGCAGTTCTTC. The V gene is TRBV7-2, the J gene TRBJ2-1; the D gene is possibly TRBD2 (6 bases). The V end was cut by 7 bases, the J end by 4 bases, with 14 bases between. Germline CDR1 reads SGHTA; CDR2 reads FQGNSA. The CDR3 has 14 amino acids. Drawing the rest from reference TRBV7-2 and TRBJ2-1, the complete variable domain is GAGVSQSPSNKVTEKGKDVELRCDPISGHTALYWYRQSLGQGLEFLIYFQGNSAPDKSGLPSDRFSAERTGGSVSTLTIQRTQQEDSAVYLCASKTGLDYNEQFFGPGTRLTVL.

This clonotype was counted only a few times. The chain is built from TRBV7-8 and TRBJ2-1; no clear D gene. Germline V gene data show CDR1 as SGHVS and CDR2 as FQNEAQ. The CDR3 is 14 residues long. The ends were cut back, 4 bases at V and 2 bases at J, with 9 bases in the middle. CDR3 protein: CASSSEKAYNEQFF. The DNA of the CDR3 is TGTGCCAGCAGCTCGGAGAAGGCCTACAATGAGCAGTTCTTC.

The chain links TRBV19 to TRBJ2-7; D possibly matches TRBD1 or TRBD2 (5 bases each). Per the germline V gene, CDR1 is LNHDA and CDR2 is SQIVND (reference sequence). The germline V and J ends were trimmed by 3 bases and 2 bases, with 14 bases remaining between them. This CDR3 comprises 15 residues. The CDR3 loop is CASSILYPGPYEQYF. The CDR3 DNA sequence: TGTGCCAGTAGTATTTTATACCCGGGACCCTACGAGCAGTACTTC.